This is a list of T cell receptor beta chains from one sample in a study of blood T cells in healthy people across ages. TCRdb reprocessed the 5' RACE reads with MiXCR, giving one entry per CDR3 protein. The sample includes just over 800,000 distinct CDR3 sequences, 55% to 65% of them seen just once. The source material was blood. Receptor source: a young man in good health. Both conserved end residues are part of each CDR3. The order of the fields is J gene, clone size, D gene, V gene, CDR3 DNA, CDR3 protein. The D gene is left open where the match is weak. Size is stated for part of the rows, as once, few or many counts, or as a class when the clone is expanded.

j_gene: TRBJ2-2; abundance: .; d_gene: .; v_gene: TRBV7-3; CDR3nt: TGTGCCAGCAGTCAAATGGGACGCGGCACCTCCGGGGAGCTGTTTTTT; CDR3aa: CASSQMGRGTSGELFF
j_gene: TRBJ2-7; abundance: few; d_gene: .; v_gene: TRBV7-2; CDR3nt: TGTGCCAGCAGCTCTTGGACGGATTCCTACGAGCAGTACTTC; CDR3aa: CASSSWTDSYEQYF
j_gene: TRBJ1-1; abundance: .; d_gene: TRBD1; v_gene: TRBV5-5; CDR3nt: TGTGCCAGCACCTGGGGACAGGGGGACACTGAAGCTTTCTTT; CDR3aa: CASTWGQGDTEAFF
j_gene: TRBJ2-3; abundance: .; d_gene: .; v_gene: TRBV18; CDR3nt: TGTGCCAGCTCACCAGTACAGCCTAGCACAGATACGCAGTATTTT; CDR3aa: CASSPVQPSTDTQYF
j_gene: TRBJ1-2; abundance: once; d_gene: .; v_gene: TRBV4-2; CDR3nt: TGTGCCAGCAGCCAAGTTTCTGGTCAGGTTACGAGTGGCTACACCTTC; CDR3aa: CASSQVSGQVTSGYTF
j_gene: TRBJ2-5; abundance: .; d_gene: TRBD2; v_gene: TRBV20-1; CDR3nt: TGCAGTGCTAGAGGGAGTAGCGGGGGGGCTGAAGAGACCCAGTACTTC; CDR3aa: CSARGSSGGAEETQYF
j_gene: TRBJ2-1; abundance: .; d_gene: TRBD1; v_gene: TRBV4-2; CDR3nt: TGTGCCAGCAGCCAGGCAGCGACAGGGACAGTTGAGCAGTTCTTC; CDR3aa: CASSQAATGTVEQFF
j_gene: TRBJ2-7; abundance: few; d_gene: TRBD1; v_gene: TRBV20-1; CDR3nt: TGCAGTGCTAGTGACAGGGGGGGAGCCTACGAGCAGTACTTC; CDR3aa: CSASDRGGAYEQYF
j_gene: TRBJ2-7; abundance: .; d_gene: .; v_gene: TRBV28; CDR3nt: TGTGCCAGCTCAGAGGGTGGGAGGTCCTCCTACGAGCAGTACTTC; CDR3aa: CASSEGGRSSYEQYF
j_gene: TRBJ2-1; abundance: .; d_gene: .; v_gene: TRBV6-6; CDR3nt: TGTGCCAGCAGCTGGGCAGGGGCCATGGGGGATGAGCAGTTCTTC; CDR3aa: CASSWAGAMGDEQFF
j_gene: TRBJ2-5; abundance: .; d_gene: .; v_gene: TRBV24-1; CDR3nt: TGTGCCACCAGTGATGTTACAGGGTATCAAGAGACCCAGTACTTC; CDR3aa: CATSDVTGYQETQYF
j_gene: TRBJ1-4; abundance: .; d_gene: TRBD1; v_gene: TRBV12-3/TRBV12-4; CDR3nt: TGTGCCAGCAGTACAGGGGACAAGAATGAAAAACTGTTTTTT; CDR3aa: CASSTGDKNEKLFF
j_gene: TRBJ2-1; abundance: .; d_gene: .; v_gene: TRBV27; CDR3nt: TGTGCCAGCAGTTTACGGATCAAAACTGAGCAGTTCTTC; CDR3aa: CASSLRIKTEQFF
j_gene: TRBJ2-3; abundance: .; d_gene: .; v_gene: TRBV14; CDR3nt: TGTGCCAGCAGCCAAAGATCCCGGCCGCAGTATTTT; CDR3aa: CASSQRSRPQYF
j_gene: TRBJ2-6; abundance: few; d_gene: TRBD1; v_gene: TRBV12-3/TRBV12-4; CDR3nt: TGTGCCAGCAGTAAGGGACAGTTTGCTGGGGCCAACGTCCTGACTTTC; CDR3aa: CASSKGQFAGANVLTF
j_gene: TRBJ1-5; abundance: .; d_gene: .; v_gene: TRBV28; CDR3nt: TGTGCCAGCGGCGCAGACAATCAGCCCCAGCATTTT; CDR3aa: CASGADNQPQHF
j_gene: TRBJ2-1; abundance: few; d_gene: TRBD2; v_gene: TRBV20-1; CDR3nt: TGCAGTGCTAGAGATCGGAGCGGGGTCAATGAGCAGTTCTTC; CDR3aa: CSARDRSGVNEQFF
j_gene: TRBJ2-5; abundance: .; d_gene: TRBD2; v_gene: TRBV4-2; CDR3nt: TGTGCCAGCAGCCAAGATTTCCCTGGGGGGGGAACTCAAGAGACCCAGTACTTC; CDR3aa: CASSQDFPGGGTQETQYF